Listed below are T cell receptor beta chains from one sample, sequenced in a study of blood T cell repertoires in COVID-19. The protocol was immunoSEQ multiplex PCR, while the TCRdb copy is restricted to in-frame clones and leaves out a portion. The repertoire has about 150,000 clones, around 86% of them found once; the top ten carry under 0.65%. Input material: peripheral blood. These receptors originate from a man aged 60 to 69 with COVID-19, enrolled during active disease. Both conserved end residues are part of each CDR3. A D gene is named only where the DNA matches it firmly. Size values are once, few and many counts, or a class for expanded clones, and some rows have none.

v_call	j_call	d_call	clone_size	cdr3_aa	cdr3_nt
TRBV7-9	TRBJ2-5	-	-	CASSLVRSGETQYF	TGTGCCAGCAGCTTAGTCCGTTCCGGAGAGACCCAGTACTTC
TRBV6-5	TRBJ2-1	TRBD1	once	CASSTRQGPEQFF	TGTGCCAGCAGTACCCGACAGGGACCCGAGCAGTTCTTC
TRBV24-1	TRBJ1-2	TRBD1	-	CATSDRDRGHGYTF	TGTGCCACCAGTGACCGCGACAGGGGGCATGGCTACACCTTC
TRBV4-1	TRBJ1-1	-	-	CASSHLGHRPEAFF	TGCGCCAGCAGCCACTTGGGACATAGGCCTGAAGCTTTCTTT
TRBV5-1	TRBJ1-1	TRBD1	-	CASSLDGQGKNTEAFF	TGCGCCAGCAGCTTAGACGGACAGGGAAAGAACACTGAAGCTTTCTTT
TRBV28	TRBJ1-2	-	-	CASTYPESAVYGYTF	TGTGCCAGCACTTACCCGGAATCGGCGGTATATGGCTACACCTTC
TRBV24-1	TRBJ2-1	TRBD1	-	CATSEPGTGSPNEQFF	TGTGCCACCAGTGAACCCGGGACAGGGTCCCCAAATGAGCAGTTCTTC
TRBV24-1	TRBJ1-5	TRBD1	-	CATSDAGQINQPQHF	TGTGCCACCAGTGACGCGGGACAGATCAATCAGCCCCAGCATTTT
TRBV4-3	TRBJ1-3	-	-	CASSQEGARSGNTIYF	TGCGCCAGCAGCCAAGAGGGGGCACGCTCTGGAAACACCATATATTTT
TRBV24-1	TRBJ1-5	TRBD1	-	CATSDKSGTGRGVSNQPQHF	TGTGCCACCAGTGACAAATCCGGGACAGGGCGAGGGGTTAGCAATCAGCCCCAGCATTTT
TRBV5-1	TRBJ1-3	TRBD1	-	CASSEGAGGNTIYF	TGCGCCAGCAGCGAGGGGGCTGGTGGAAACACCATATATTTT
TRBV27	TRBJ1-2	TRBD1	-	CASRIDRDDGYTF	TGTGCCAGCAGGATTGACAGGGATGATGGCTACACCTTC
TRBV5-1	TRBJ2-7	-	-	CASSLGQGSYEQYF	TGCGCCAGCAGCTTGGGGCAGGGATCCTACGAGCAGTACTTC
TRBV2	TRBJ1-6	TRBD1	-	CASRLSQGKNYNSPLHF	TGTGCCAGCAGGCTCTCACAGGGGAAGAACTATAATTCACCCCTCCACTTT
TRBV19	TRBJ2-7	-	-	CASSKPGHNYEQYF	TGTGCCAGTAGTAAGCCGGGACATAACTACGAGCAGTACTTC
TRBV4-1	TRBJ2-7	TRBD1	-	CASSQMGTGAYEQYF	TGCGCCAGCAGCCAAATGGGGACAGGGGCCTACGAGCAGTACTTC
TRBV7-2	TRBJ1-2	TRBD1	once	CASSLAGQGINYGYTF	TGTGCCAGCAGCTTAGCCGGACAGGGGATCAACTATGGCTACACCTTC
TRBV19	TRBJ1-2	-	-	CASRGTNNYGYTF	TGTGCCAGTAGGGGGACAAATAACTATGGCTACACCTTC
TRBV7-2	TRBJ1-4	TRBD1	-	CASSGQGMPNEKLFF	TGTGCCAGCAGCGGACAGGGTATGCCTAATGAAAAACTGTTTTTT
TRBV24-1	TRBJ2-2	TRBD1	-	CATAPGQTTGELFF	TGTGCCACCGCACCGGGACAGACCACCGGGGAGCTGTTTTTT
TRBV5-4	TRBJ1-1	-	-	CASSLEPIGQTMNTEAFF	TGTGCCAGCAGCTTGGAGCCAATAGGACAGACCATGAACACTGAAGCTTTCTTT
TRBV9	TRBJ2-1	TRBD1	few	CASSVGQGWNEQFF	TGTGCCAGCAGCGTAGGACAGGGGTGGAATGAGCAGTTCTTC
TRBV24-1	TRBJ1-2	TRBD1	-	CATSDPDRGYGYTF	TGTGCCACCAGTGATCCGGACAGGGGATATGGCTACACCTTC
TRBV5-4	TRBJ2-7	TRBD2	-	CASSPGLAFRSSYEQYF	TGTGCCAGCAGCCCGGGACTAGCGTTCCGAAGCTCCTACGAGCAGTACTTC
TRBV4-3	TRBJ1-5	-	-	CASSPQGGQPQHF	TGCGCCAGCAGCCCGCAGGGTGGGCAGCCCCAGCATTTT
TRBV24-1	TRBJ2-3	TRBD2	-	CATSDYLAGSTDTQYF	TGTGCCACCAGTGATTATCTAGCGGGGAGCACAGATACGCAGTATTTT
TRBV12-5	TRBJ2-5	TRBD2	-	CASGWATSGRRIETQYF	TGTGCTAGTGGTTGGGCGACTAGCGGGAGGAGGATAGAGACCCAGTACTTC
TRBV11-2	TRBJ2-1	TRBD2	-	CASSLMASGFYEQFF	TGTGCCAGCAGCTTAATGGCTAGCGGGTTCTATGAGCAGTTCTTC
TRBV19	TRBJ2-7	-	-	CASAGYYEQYF	TGTGCCAGTGCAGGATACTACGAGCAGTACTTC
TRBV25-1	TRBJ1-6	-	-	CASSPQRSSPLHF	TGTGCCAGCAGCCCCCAGCGTTCGTCACCCCTCCACTTT
TRBV29-1	TRBJ2-5	-	-	CSVKGGAGASWTQYF	TGCAGCGTTAAGGGAGGGGCAGGGGCTAGTTGGACCCAGTACTTC
TRBV7-2	TRBJ2-7	-	-	CASSSPGSYEQYF	TGTGCCAGCAGCTCCCCAGGTTCCTACGAGCAGTACTTC
TRBV3-1/TRBV3-2	TRBJ2-5	TRBD1	few	CASSQDSGTGRAQYF	TGTGCCAGCAGCCAAGATTCCGGGACAGGGCGGGCCCAGTACTTC
TRBV6-6	TRBJ2-7	TRBD1	few	CASSRLTGVSYEQYF	TGTGCCAGCAGTCGCCTGACAGGGGTGTCCTACGAGCAGTACTTC
TRBV11-3	TRBJ2-1	TRBD2	-	CASSLVGASGNSYNEQFF	TGTGCCAGCAGCTTAGTTGGGGCTAGCGGGAACTCCTACAATGAGCAGTTCTTC
TRBV4-3	TRBJ2-7	-	-	CASSQAPQGLSYEQYF	TGCGCCAGCAGCCAAGCCCCCCAGGGGCTTTCCTACGAGCAGTACTTC
TRBV24-1	TRBJ2-3	TRBD2	-	CATSVGLATDTQYF	TGTGCCACCAGTGTAGGACTAGCGACAGATACGCAGTATTTT
TRBV6-5	TRBJ2-6	-	-	CASSLGGTGANVLTF	TGTGCCAGTTCCCTCGGGGGTACTGGGGCCAACGTCCTGACTTTC
TRBV11-3	TRBJ1-1	-	-	CASSPTGGSSEAFF	TGTGCCAGCAGCCCAACCGGGGGTTCATCCGAAGCTTTCTTT
TRBV5-1	TRBJ2-1	TRBD2	-	CASSLGRTSGGYNEQFF	TGCGCCAGCAGCTTGGGACGGACTAGCGGGGGGTACAATGAGCAGTTCTTC
TRBV6-6	TRBJ1-2	-	-	CASSYQGQDYGYTF	TGTGCCAGCAGTTACCAGGGCCAGGACTATGGCTACACCTTC
TRBV6-4	TRBJ1-2	-	-	CASSDPHRAALQFYGYTF	TGTGCCAGCAGTGACCCACACAGGGCCGCCTTACAATTCTATGGCTACACCTTC
TRBV6-4	TRBJ1-2	TRBD1	-	CASSQETGGHYGYTF	TGTGCCAGCAGTCAAGAAACAGGGGGCCACTATGGCTACACCTTC
TRBV19	TRBJ1-1	TRBD1	-	CASSSTGTANTEAFF	TGTGCCAGTAGTTCGACCGGGACAGCGAACACTGAAGCTTTCTTT
TRBV27	TRBJ2-7	-	-	CASSFRSGKAREQYF	TGTGCCAGCAGTTTTAGGTCAGGGAAGGCTCGCGAGCAGTACTTC
TRBV27	TRBJ1-5	TRBD1	-	CASSRDRGSGEPQHF	TGTGCCAGCAGTAGGGACAGAGGCTCTGGGGAGCCCCAGCATTTT
TRBV7-9	TRBJ2-5	-	once	CASSLGPGHPGETQYF	TGTGCCAGCAGCTTAGGTCCAGGCCACCCCGGAGAGACCCAGTACTTC
TRBV5-6	TRBJ1-5	TRBD1	-	CASSLLTGNSQPQHF	TGTGCCAGCAGCTTGTTGACAGGGAATTCCCAGCCCCAGCATTTT
TRBV3-1/TRBV3-2	TRBJ2-6	TRBD1	-	CASSRQGQVGPGANVLTF	TGTGCCAGCAGCCGGCAGGGACAGGTTGGACCTGGGGCCAACGTCCTGACTTTC
TRBV28	TRBJ1-6	TRBD1	-	CASSPSGQLSSPLHF	TGTGCCAGCAGTCCATCGGGACAGCTTAGCTCACCCCTCCACTTT
TRBV5-4	TRBJ1-2	-	-	CASSPPTGEANYGYTF	TGTGCCAGCAGCCCCCCTACGGGAGAAGCTAACTATGGCTACACCTTC